One and the same sample provided the 21 T cell receptor beta chains below, sequenced in a study of breast tumors, draining lymph nodes, adjacent tissues. TCRdb itself ran the multiplex PCR reads through MiXCR, one entry per CDR3 protein. The data show roughly 130,000 distinct CDR3 sequences, around a third seen once. The lymph nodes were axillary draining lymph nodes from breast cancer patients. Sequencing used axillary lymph node tissue. All receptors come from a female donor with breast cancer. Some clones in this sample may be carry-over from other donors' samples.

Turning to this clonotype: Since a much larger clone is just one base distant, this may be a read error. The chain combines TRBV6-6 with TRBJ2-2; D is unclear. The germline V gene encodes CDR1 MNHNY and CDR2 SVGAGI (reference sequence). Deletions cut 5 bases from V and 0 bases from J, with 10 bases between. The CDR3 has 15 residues. CDR3 region: CASSHEATNTGELFF. The CDR3 bases are TGTGCCAGCAGTCACGAGGCGACGAACACCGGGGAGCTGTTTTTT.

The gene calls are TRBV5-1 and TRBJ1-1, with D unclear. The CDR3 runs 14 residues. Trimming left V 3 bases short and J 0 bases short, with 9 bases between. From germline, CDR1 is SGHRS and CDR2 YFSETQ. The CDR3 reads CASSSPGLNTEAFF. The CDR3 bases are TGCGCCAGCAGCTCCCCAGGACTGAACACTGAAGCTTTCTTT.

The rearrangement links TRBV5-1 to TRBJ1-1, with 7 positions matching TRBD1. The V and J ends lost 3 bases and 4 bases, in that order; junction bases with no gene match: 12. Germline assignment: CDR1 SGHRS and CDR2 YFSETQ. The CDR3 has 16 amino acids. The CDR3 loop reads CASSSGGLSSGTEAFF. The CDR3 bases are TGCGCCAGCAGCTCAGGGGGGCTTAGTAGCGGCACTGAAGCTTTCTTT.

Comments on this clonotype: A much larger clone is a single base away; this may be a read error. The chain combines TRBV6-2 or TRBV6-3 with TRBJ1-2; a possible D gene is TRBD1 (6 bases). Germline-derived CDR1 and CDR2 are MNHEY and SVGEGT. V shed 0 bases and J shed 6 bases, with 8 bases lying between them. CDR3 length: 13 residues. The CDR3 DNA reads as TGTGCCAGCAGTTACTCACACAGGGATGGCTACACCTTC. Its translation is CASSYSHRDGYTF.

About this clonotype itself: Just one base apart from a much larger clone, this may be a read error. The rearrangement joins TRBV27 to TRBJ2-2, with 8 bases fitting TRBD1. Germline CDR1 reads MNHEY; CDR2 reads SMNVEV (reference sequence). CDR3 length equals 15 residues. CDR3 protein: CASSFLGQVAGGLFF. In DNA, the CDR3 is TGTGCCAGCAGTTTTTTGGGACAGGTTGCCGGGGGGCTGTTTTTT.

This clonotype was observed many times. V is TRBV6-6 and J is TRBJ2-7; D gene unclear. CDR3 length: 13 amino acids. Germline V gives CDR1 MNHNY, CDR2 SVGAGI (reference sequence). V was clipped by 2 bases and J by 3 bases, with 8 bases between them. DNA for the CDR3: TGTGCCAGCAGTTACATAACTAACTACGAGCAGTACTTC. It translates to CASSYITNYEQYF.

This clonotype was detected ten times or more. This chain uses TRBV7-9 with TRBJ2-5, with TRBD2 identical over 7 bases. The trim removed 5 bases at V and 3 bases at J, leaving 9 bases unmatched. The CDR3 has 15 amino acids. The germline V gene encodes CDR1 SEHNR and CDR2 FQNEAQ (reference sequence). CDR3 sequence reads: CASSTIVGGEETQYF. In DNA form, the CDR3 reads TGTGCCAGCAGCACGATTGTGGGGGGGGAAGAGACCCAGTACTTC.

The CDR3 is CASRGPGTGFPYNSPLHF. CDR3 in DNA: TGTGCCAGCAGAGGCCCCGGGACAGGGTTTCCCTATAATTCACCCCTCCACTTT. V usage is TRBV12-3 or TRBV12-4 and J usage is TRBJ1-6, with TRBD1 identical over 9 bases. CDR3 length equals 18 residues. The trim removed 6 bases at V and 2 bases at J, leaving 11 bases unmatched.

This clonotype was recorded at least ten times. The genes are TRBV5-4 and TRBJ1-3; D not resolved. The CDR3 consists of 14 residues. V was pared by 2 bases and J by 0 bases, with 6 bases between. CDR1 SGHNT and CDR2 YYREEE come from the germline V gene (reference sequence). CDR3 region: CASSFKGSGNTIYF. As DNA, the CDR3 is TGTGCCAGCAGCTTCAAGGGCTCTGGAAACACCATATATTTT.

With respect to this clonotype: Compared with germline, one end of the junction differs, possibly owing to a read error. The rearrangement uses TRBV14 and TRBJ1-2, with a tentative D call TRBD1 (5 bases). The CDR3 sequence is 15 residues long. Germline-derived CDR1 and CDR2 are SGHDN and FVKESK. In DNA, the CDR3 is TGTGCCAGCAGCCAAACCCCCGGGGCCAACTATGGCTCCACCTTC. Translating gives CASSQTPGANYGSTF.

This clonotype was seen repeatedly, ten times or more. The rearrangement joins TRBV10-3 to TRBJ1-5; D possibly corresponds to TRBD1 (6 bases). Trimming shortened V by 8 bases and J by 6 bases, and 11 bases separated the two germline ends. CDR1 and CDR2 from the germline V gene are ENHRY and SYGVKD. This CDR3 is 12 amino acids long. The CDR3 is CAIAQGSQPQHF. Written as DNA, the CDR3 is TGTGCCATCGCACAGGGAAGTCAGCCCCAGCATTTT.

V is TRBV18 and J is TRBJ2-2; 9 bases line up with TRBD1. CDR1 KGHSH and CDR2 LQKENI come from the germline V gene. With V trimmed by 6 bases and J by 6 bases, 8 bases remained unmatched. The CDR3 runs to 15 residues. The CDR3 nucleotides read TGTGCCAGCTCTTTCGGACAGGGGAAGGCCGGGGAGCTGTTTTTT. Protein: CASSFGQGKAGELFF.

This clonotype appeared many times. The chain couples TRBV27 to TRBJ1-2, with D possibly TRBD1 on 6 matching bases. The CDR3 is 13 residues long. Germline V CDR1 and CDR2: MNHEY, SMNVEV (reference sequence). Trimming cost V 5 bases and J 4 bases, with 11 bases left between them. In DNA, the CDR3 is TGTGCCAGCAGTCCCTGGACAGCCTATGGCTACACCTTC. The encoded protein is CASSPWTAYGYTF.

With respect to this clonotype: Since a much larger clone is just one base distant, this may be a read error. The chain links TRBV12-3 or TRBV12-4 to TRBJ1-5; no firm D call. The ends were cut back, 3 bases at V and 0 bases at J, with 9 bases in the middle. This CDR3 contains 15 residues. CDR3 sequence: CASSFTGSSNQPQHF. CDR3 DNA: TGTGCCAGCAGTTTCACGGGGAGTAGCAATCAGCCCCAGCATTTT.

As concerns this clonotype: This is likely a read error, given that the CDR3 carries no conserved phenylalanine or tryptophan at its end. Because the CDR3's place on the DNA is in doubt, the DNA is left out and the CDR3 is given as listed by TCRdb. The gene calls are TRBV7-2 and TRBJ2-2; the table's D call TRBD1 went unverified against the DNA. Inclusive of both ends, the CDR3 amounts to 15 amino acids. Germline-derived CDR1 and CDR2 are SGHTA and FQGNSA. This CDR3 reads CASRGQAGNTGELLS.

In its sample, this clonotype was seen many times. The J gene is TRBJ1-2, the V gene TRBV29-1, with a tentative D call TRBD1 (6 bases). Looked up from germline, CDR1 is SQVTM and CDR2 is ANQGSEA. Trimming cost V 3 bases and J 2 bases, with 10 bases left between them. There are 13 residues in the CDR3. DNA of the CDR3: TGCAGCGTTGATAGGCAGGGGAACTATGGCTACACCTTC. It encodes CSVDRQGNYGYTF.

The CDR3 coding sequence is TGTGCCAGCAGCTTGACAGGGCTCGGAGAGACCCAGTACTTC. Translation: CASSLTGLGETQYF. V is TRBV7-2 and J is TRBJ2-5; TRBD1 matches 7 bases. The V and J ends lost 3 bases and 4 bases, in that order; junction bases with no gene match: 5. The CDR3 loop spans 14 amino acids. Germline V lookup: CDR1 SGHTA, CDR2 FQGNSA.

This clonotype occurred many times. This chain joins TRBV12-3 or TRBV12-4 and TRBJ2-5, with D maybe TRBD1 (7 bases). V was trimmed by 3 bases and J by 4 bases, leaving 21 bases between them. The length of the CDR3 is 17 residues. The CDR3 DNA reads TGTGCCAGCAGTTTCTCCCCCCGACAGGGAGGCACAGAGACCCAGTACTTC. This translates into CASSFSPRQGGTETQYF.

This clonotype was detected many times. J is TRBJ2-5 and V is TRBV6-2 or TRBV6-3, with 9 bases lining up with TRBD1. The CDR3 is 16 amino acids. Germline CDR1 is MNHEY and CDR2 is SVGEGT. V lost 5 bases to trimming and J lost 4 bases; unmatched junction nucleotides: 11. The chain's CDR3 is CASSRGQGLVGETQYF. CDR3 nucleotides: TGTGCCAGCAGTCGCGGACAGGGGTTGGTTGGAGAGACCCAGTACTTC.

J is TRBJ1-1 and V is TRBV4-1, with D perhaps TRBD1 (5 bases). The CDR3 loop spans 14 amino acids. The V end lost 4 bases, the J end lost 4 bases, and 13 bases lay between the germline ends. From germline, CDR1 is MGHRA and CDR2 YSYEKL. The CDR3 reads CASSPGSGTTEAFF. The CDR3 bases are TGCGCCAGCAGCCCGGGCAGCGGGACCACTGAAGCTTTCTTT.

There are many counts of this clonotype. This chain's CDR3 is CASSLGTSETEAFF. DNA of the CDR3: TGCGCCAGCAGCTTGGGTACTTCTGAGACTGAAGCTTTCTTT. This rearrangement joins TRBV5-1 to TRBJ1-1; unclear D gene. From germline, CDR1 is SGHRS and CDR2 YFSETQ. Trimming took off 0 bases at V and 5 bases at J, with 11 bases between the two ends. The CDR3 consists of 14 residues.